These 8 T cell receptor beta chains were sequenced from one sample in a study of blood T cell repertoires in COVID-19. Some clones are missing from TCRdb's copy, which holds only in-frame ones; the method was immunoSEQ multiplex PCR. Of hundreds of thousands of clones detected, about 93% appear once; the ten largest clones hold around 3.5%. Sequenced: peripheral blood. These TCRs come from a woman between 18 and 29 years old who had recovered from COVID-19.

This chain links TRBV12-5 with TRBJ2-5; D gene ambiguous. Between the trimmed V and J ends, which lost 3 bases and 5 bases, there was a span of 13 bases. The length of the CDR3 is 14 residues. Germline V gene data show CDR1 as LGHNT and CDR2 as FRNRAP. The CDR3 nucleotides are TGTGCTAGTGGTTTAAATGCCCTCGGGGAGACCCAGTACTTC. Translating it yields CASGLNALGETQYF.

The V and J genes are TRBV5-5 and TRBJ1-6; the D is unclear. The V end was cut by 4 bases, the J end by 1 base, with 15 bases between. This CDR3 is built from 17 residues. Germline V lookup: CDR1 SGHKS, CDR2 YYEKEE (reference sequence). The CDR3 DNA reads TGTGCCAGCAGCCCTCGGCGGGATCGGTCCTATAATTCACCCCTCCACTTT. Protein product: CASSPRRDRSYNSPLHF.

The gene calls are TRBV30 and TRBJ1-6; D unclear. The CDR3 covers 14 residues. Trimming took 7 bases from V and 8 from J, leaving 18 bases between them. CDR1 is GTSNPN and CDR2 is SVGIG in the germline V gene (reference sequence). In DNA form, the CDR3 reads TGTGCCTACCAACTGGGAAACGGGGATTCACCCCTCCACTTT. It is translated as CAYQLGNGDSPLHF.

The V call is TRBV9, the J call TRBJ2-1, with D uncertain. CDR1 is SGDLS, CDR2 YYNGEE, per germline. CDR3 size: 12 residues. Trimming cost V 1 base and J 9 bases, with 8 bases left between them. CDR3 in DNA: TGTGCCAGCAGCGTAATCGGCGGTGAGCAGTTCTTC. This gives the protein CASSVIGGEQFF. The entire variable domain, with the rest obtained from reference TRBV9 and TRBJ2-1, is as follows: DSGVTQTPKHLITATGQRVTLRCSPRSGDLSVYWYQQSLDQGLQFLIQYYNGEERAKGNILERFSAQQFPDLHSELNLSSLELGDSALYFCASSVIGGEQFFGPGTRLTVL.

This chain uses TRBV7-8 with TRBJ2-2, with D hard to call. Per germline, CDR1 SGHVS and CDR2 FQNEAQ. V was clipped by 5 bases and J by 5 bases, with 9 bases between them. This CDR3 is 13 amino acids long. The CDR3 DNA follows: TGTGCCAGCAGCCGTATAGCAACCGGGGAGCTGTTTTTT. Translation gives CASSRIATGELFF.

The V and J genes are TRBV15 and TRBJ1-6, with D tentatively TRBD1 (6 bases). This CDR3 contains 15 residues. Germline V gene data show CDR1 as LNHNV and CDR2 as YYDKDF (reference sequence). V lost 0 bases and J lost 10, with 13 bases in between. Written as DNA, the CDR3 is TGTGCCACCAGCAGAGATCGGGGGCGGGGGTCACCCCTCCACTTT. It translates to CATSRDRGRGSPLHF. Filled out from reference TRBV15 and TRBJ1-6, the complete variable domain reads DAMVIQNPRYQVTQFGKPVTLSCSQTLNHNVMYWYQQKSSQAPKLLFHYYDKDFNNEADTPDNFQSRRPNTSFCFLDIRSPGLGDTAMYLCATSRDRGRGSPLHFGNGTRLTVT.

V gene TRBV6-5 combines with J gene TRBJ2-7; maybe TRBD2 (6 bases). Germline CDR1 reads MNHEY; CDR2 reads SVGAGI. The V and J ends lost 8 bases and 12 bases respectively, with 23 bases between them. CDR3 size: 13 residues. This chain's CDR3 is CASPRLAGFRWYV. The DNA for the CDR3 is TGTGCCAGCCCCCGCCTCGCGGGGTTCCGTTGGTACGTC.

The gene calls are TRBV11-3 and TRBJ1-2; D unclear. V was clipped by 0 bases and J by 4 bases, with 15 bases between them. The CDR3 spans 16 residues. Looked up from germline, CDR1 is SGHNT and CDR2 is YENEEA. The CDR3: CASSLEGRTGSYGYTF. The CDR3 DNA is TGTGCCAGCAGCTTAGAGGGGAGAACCGGGTCCTATGGCTACACCTTC.